The present T cell receptor beta chain was sequenced within a study of CD8 T cells in Susac syndrome. The CD8+ and CD4+ T cells were negatively isolated, with the TEMRA cells enriched by FACS. This CDR3 region has 15 residues. Germline assignment: CDR1 SEHNR and CDR2 FQNEAQ (reference sequence). The V end was cut by 1 base, the J end by 10 bases, with 17 bases between. Random hexamers served to reverse transcribe about 0.5 to 1 ug RNA. It was immunoSEQ multiplex PCR that amplified TCR beta CDR3 across 54 Vbeta and 13 Jbeta. TCRdb ran MiXCR on the immunoSEQ multiplex PCR reads and lists one entry per CDR3 protein. The table lists about 150,000 distinct CDR3 sequences, just under 97% of them singletons.

This clonotype was sampled from a human donor with multiple sclerosis. The rearrangement uses TRBV7-9 and TRBJ2-1; D could derive from TRBD1 or TRBD2 (6 bases each). The sample consisted of CD8+ T cells from PBMCs. Here the CDR3 DNA reads TGTGCCAGCAGCTTAGAAGGGGGAAGCGGAGGGGAGCAGTTCTTC. Translation gives CASSLEGGSGGEQFF. The full variable domain, with the rest looked up from reference TRBV7-9 and TRBJ2-1, is DTGVSQNPRHKITKRGQNVTFRCDPISEHNRLYWYRQTLGQGPEFLTYFQNEAQLEKSRLLSDRFSAERPKGSFSTLEIQRTEQGDSAMYLCASSLEGGSGGEQFFGPGTRLTVL.